The 30 T cell receptor beta chains below come from one sample, sequenced in a study of breast tumors, draining lymph nodes, adjacent tissues. TCRdb itself ran the multiplex PCR reads through MiXCR, one entry per CDR3 protein. The sample carries 190,000 or so distinct CDR3 sequences, approximately 31% recorded once. Samples came from axillary lymph nodes draining the breast cancer. The specimen sequenced was axillary lymph node tissue. Source of these receptors: a female donor with breast cancer. Some clones in this sample may be carry-over from other donors' samples.

The chain recombines TRBV5-1 with TRBJ2-7, with TRBD2 matching 14 bases. The CDR3 sequence is 16 residues long. Germline lookup yields CDR1 SGHRS and CDR2 YFSETQ. The V and J ends lost 7 bases and 0 bases, in that order; junction bases with no gene match: 6. The CDR3 sequence: CASRLGLAGGSYEQYF. The CDR3 coding sequence is TGCGCCAGCCGGCTTGGACTAGCGGGGGGCTCCTACGAGCAGTACTTC.

This clonotype came up many times. The chain has TRBV11-2 and TRBJ2-5; D is tentatively TRBD1 or TRBD2 (5 bases each). V dropped 5 bases and J dropped 1 base, with 11 bases sitting between them. The germline V gene encodes CDR1 SGHAT and CDR2 FQNNGV. This CDR3 comprises 14 residues. The DNA for the CDR3 is TGTGCCAGCAGCCCCTACGGGGCCCAAGAGACCCAGTACTTC. Its translation is CASSPYGAQETQYF.

This clonotype was counted many times. The CDR3 DNA reads TGTGCCACCAGCATCGGCAGGGGAGGTGGAAACACCATATATTTT. Residues: CATSIGRGGGNTIYF. V is TRBV15 and J is TRBJ1-3; D may be TRBD1 (6 bases). Germline loops: CDR1 LNHNV, CDR2 YYDKDF (reference sequence). CDR3 length equals 15 residues. Trimming left V 4 bases short and J 3 bases short, with 13 bases between.

Concerning this clonotype: The junction does not match germline at one end; this may be a read error. This chain joins TRBV9 and TRBJ1-2, with D unclear. The CDR3 is made up of 13 amino acids. Germline CDR1 is SGDLS and CDR2 is YYNGEE. Here the CDR3 DNA reads TGTGCCAGCAGCACGGGGTATGGAGGTGGGAACCTCTTC. Translated: CASSTGYGGGNLF. Full variable domain (outside the CDR3, taken from reference TRBV9 and TRBJ1-2): DSGVTQTPKHLITATGQRVTLRCSPRSGDLSVYWYQQSLDQGLQFLIQYYNGEERAKGNILERFSAQQFPDLHSELNLSSLELGDSALYFCASSTGYGGGNLFGSGTRLTVV.

In its sample, this clonotype was seen many times. The rearrangement links TRBV5-6 to TRBJ1-2; D is perhaps TRBD1 (5 bases). This CDR3 contains 16 residues. Trimming pared 0 bases from V and 5 bases from J, leaving 17 bases between. Germline V CDR1 and CDR2: SGHDT, YYEEEE. The CDR3 nucleotides read TGTGCCAGCAGCTTGGCGGGTAGGGACGATTCGTATGGCTACACCTTC. This sequence encodes CASSLAGRDDSYGYTF.

Concerning this clonotype: A read error may be the cause here, since a much bigger clone is one base away. The V call is TRBV20-1, the J call TRBJ2-7; 8 bases fit TRBD2. Germline CDR1 and CDR2: DFQATT and SNEGSKA (reference sequence). The V gene end was trimmed by 3 bases and the J gene end by 3 bases; junction bases not matched to a gene: 13. CDR3 length: 16 residues. Written as DNA, the CDR3 is TGCAGTGCTAGCCCCCTGGGTAGCGGGACAAACTACGAGCAGTACTTC. Its protein product is CSASPLGSGTNYEQYF.

This clonotype was seen repeatedly, ten times or more. The chain is built from TRBV5-8 and TRBJ1-6, with D possibly being TRBD1 (6 bases). With 3 bases removed from V and 8 bases from J, the gap between germline ends came to 12 bases. CDR1 and CDR2 from the germline V gene are SGHTS and YDEGEE. The CDR3 spans 14 residues. CDR3 in DNA: TGTGCCAGCAGCTCCGGGGGCCGGGATTCACCCCTCCACTTT. Encoded protein: CASSSGGRDSPLHF.

This clonotype was observed a few times. This may stem from a read error, because a much larger clone lies one nucleotide away. The chain joins TRBV5-8 to TRBJ2-7; D tentatively fits TRBD1 or TRBD2 (5 bases each). Trimming shortened V by 4 bases and J by 4 bases, and 15 bases separated the two germline ends. The CDR3 runs to 14 residues. Germline CDR1 SGHTS, CDR2 YDEGEE. CDR3 sequence: CASSAKGSGYEQYF. The DNA for the CDR3 is TGTGCCAGCAGCGCCAAGGGGTCGGGATACGAGCAGTACTTC.

This clonotype has at least ten counts. This may stem from a read error, because a much larger clone lies one nucleotide away. This chain uses TRBV6-5 with TRBJ1-2; D gene unclear. Germline V gives CDR1 MNHEY, CDR2 SVGAGI. The length of the CDR3 is 14 residues. Deletions cut 5 bases from V and 2 bases from J, with 12 bases between. The CDR3 DNA sequence: TGTGCCAGCAGTCCCATGGGCCAGAACTATGGCTACACCTTC. This translates into CASSPMGQNYGYTF.

This clonotype has a handful of counts. The chain couples TRBV3-2 to TRBJ2-5; the table gives TRBD1 as D, unverified against the DNA. TRBV3-2 is labeled a pseudogene. The CDR3 extends over 12 amino acids. Here the CDR3 reads CASSRGLETQYF. The CDR3 DNA is TGTGCCAGCAGCCGGGGGTTGGAGACCCAGTACTTC.

In this sample, this clonotype turned up many times. The chain carries TRBV7-9 and TRBJ2-1; 10 bases map to TRBD2. The CDR3 has 15 residues. The J segment lost 9 bases and the V segment lost 8 bases, leaving 13 bases of the junction unmatched. Germline V CDR1 and CDR2: SEHNR, FQNEAQ (reference sequence). The CDR3 sequence: CASGSAGGPGAEQFF. For the CDR3, the DNA is TGTGCCAGCGGGTCAGCGGGAGGGCCGGGGGCTGAGCAGTTCTTC.

This clonotype was counted ten times or more. The chain carries TRBV14 and TRBJ1-4; D gene uncertain. CDR3 size: 15 residues. CDR1 and CDR2 from the germline V gene are SGHDN and FVKESK. Trimming pared 3 bases from V and 8 bases from J, leaving 16 bases between. The CDR3 coding sequence is TGTGCCAGCAGCCACGGCGCCACCCTTCGGGAAAAACTGTTTTTT. This sequence encodes CASSHGATLREKLFF.

The table lists this clonotype with many counts. The chain joins TRBV5-7 to TRBJ2-3; possibly TRBD1 for D (6 bases). TRBV5-7 is filed as an ORF, its function uncertain. This CDR3 is 15 amino acids long. Trimming took 5 bases from V and 0 from J, leaving 13 bases between them. CDR3 sequence reads: CASRDGQTSTDTQYF. The CDR3 nucleotides read TGTGCCAGCAGGGACGGACAGACAAGCACAGATACGCAGTATTTT.

A remark on this clonotype: This may be a read error, as it is one base from a much larger clone. The chain has TRBV5-4 and TRBJ2-3; either TRBD1 or TRBD2 may fit D (5 bases each). CDR3 length equals 18 residues. CDR1 is SGHNT and CDR2 is YYREEE in the germline V gene (reference sequence). Trimming pared 2 bases from V and 0 bases from J, leaving 19 bases between. This CDR3 is CASSLRGPAVPSTDTQYF. The CDR3 coding sequence is TGTGCCAGCAGCTTAAGGGGACCAGCGGTTCCTAGCACAGATACGCAGTATTTT. The variable domain in full, with the rest retrieved from reference TRBV5-4 and TRBJ2-3, is ETGVTQSPTHLIKTRGQQVTLRCSSQSGHNTVSWYQQALGQGPQFIFQYYREEENGRGNFPPRFSGLQFPNYSSELNVNALELDDSALYLCASSLRGPAVPSTDTQYFGPGTRLTVL.

The sample holds a few counts of this clonotype. This may be a read error, as it is one base from a much larger clone. This CDR3 is missing its conserved last phenylalanine or tryptophan, likely due to a read error. The DNA for the CDR3 is TGCAGTGCTACAAACTACGAGCAGTACTCC. Translation gives CSATNYEQYS. V gene TRBV20-1 combines with J gene TRBJ2-7; no definite D call. The ends were cut back, 4 bases at V and 3 bases at J, with 4 bases in the middle. CDR3 size: 10 residues. The germline V gene encodes CDR1 DFQATT and CDR2 SNEGSKA (reference sequence).

The rearrangement uses TRBV18 and TRBJ2-1; D gene uncertain. Germline CDR1 is KGHSH and CDR2 is LQKENI. Trimming left V 3 bases short and J 3 bases short, with 9 bases between. The CDR3 contains 14 residues. The CDR3 bases are TGTGCCAGCTCACCTGTAGGCCTCTACAATGAGCAGTTCTTC. Amino acids: CASSPVGLYNEQFF.

As concerns this clonotype: Because the CDR3 is missing its conserved closing phenylalanine or tryptophan, this is likely a read error. The DNA is left out, because the CDR3 cannot be placed on it with certainty; the CDR3 is given as TCRdb lists it. V and J are TRBV7-9 and TRBJ2-5; the D call in the table, TRBD1, was not verified against the DNA. Germline CDR1 reads SEHNR; CDR2 reads FQNEAQ (reference sequence). The CDR3 numbers 14 amino acids, ends counted. CDR3 loop: CASSGDRGVETKYL.

The table lists this clonotype with many counts. This chain joins TRBV20-1 and TRBJ2-2, with TRBD2 matching 10 bases. Trimming cost V 1 base and J 1 base; bases outside gene matches: 6. Germline V lookup: CDR1 DFQATT, CDR2 SNEGSKA (reference sequence). This CDR3 comprises 17 residues. The CDR3 sequence: CSARVPGLALNTGELFF. DNA for the CDR3: TGCAGTGCTAGAGTTCCGGGACTAGCGTTGAACACCGGGGAGCTGTTTTTT.

The chain carries TRBV6-6 and TRBJ1-4; a possible D gene is TRBD1 (6 bases). The CDR3 loop spans 15 amino acids. The V gene's germline CDR1 is MNHNY and CDR2 SVGAGI (reference sequence). Trimming cost V 2 bases and J 6 bases, with 13 bases left between them. The CDR3 DNA is TGTGCCAGCAGTTACCTAGGGACAAGCGATGAAAAACTGTTTTTT. Its translation is CASSYLGTSDEKLFF.

V and J are TRBV20-1 and TRBJ2-5, with TRBD2 as a possible D gene (7 bases). CDR3 length equals 19 residues. Germline-derived CDR1 and CDR2 are DFQATT and SNEGSKA (reference sequence). V was clipped by 0 bases and J by 1 base, with 24 bases between them. In nucleotides, the CDR3 is TGCAGTGCTAGAGATCGGGGGGCAAAAGGGGCCAACGTCCAAGAGACCCAGTACTTC. Translation: CSARDRGAKGANVQETQYF.

The table lists this clonotype with many counts. This chain joins TRBV19 and TRBJ1-2; possibly TRBD1 for D (5 bases). V lost 3 bases and J 3 bases, leaving 11 bases between the germline ends. Germline V CDR1 and CDR2: LNHDA, SQIVND (reference sequence). The CDR3 runs 14 residues. This CDR3 reads CASSIRGDYYGYTF. CDR3 bases: TGTGCCAGTAGTATTAGAGGGGATTACTATGGCTACACCTTC.

To note about this clonotype: As the CDR3 is not closed by the conserved phenylalanine or tryptophan, this likely results from a read error. The rearrangement links TRBV25-1 to TRBJ1-2; a weak D match, TRBD1 (5 bases). This CDR3 is built from 16 residues. V lost 2 bases and J 9 bases, leaving 22 bases between the germline ends. Germline-derived CDR1 and CDR2 are MGHDK and SYGVNS. CDR3 nucleotide sequence: TGTGCCAGCAGTGAACCTAGGAGGGGACGGGCCCATTGCTACACCCTC. It yields the protein CASSEPRRGRAHCYTL.

Points on this clonotype: This may be a read error: a much more frequent sequence differs by one nucleotide. V usage is TRBV28 and J usage is TRBJ1-2; the match to TRBD1 covers 8 bases. The CDR3 has 17 residues. CDR1 is MDHEN, CDR2 SYDVKM, per germline. Trimming took 11 bases from V and 4 from J; bases not matched to a gene: 21. The DNA for the CDR3 is TGTGCCGGCACTGGTCCAGGGGGCGATTTCACCCCCTATGGCTACACCTTC. Encoded protein: CAGTGPGGDFTPYGYTF.

The chain employs TRBV28 and TRBJ2-4; no clear D gene. From germline, CDR1 is MDHEN and CDR2 SYDVKM. V dropped 6 bases and J dropped 3 bases, with 12 bases sitting between them. The CDR3 loop spans 14 amino acids. The CDR3 is CASSRTFLKNIQYF. The CDR3, as DNA: TGTGCCAGCAGCCGGACCTTTCTCAAAAACATTCAGTACTTC.

This clonotype showed up many times. The V gene is TRBV10-3, the J gene TRBJ2-5, with D hard to call. This CDR3 has 20 amino acids. The V end was cut by 3 bases, the J end by 4 bases, with 30 bases between. Germline V gene data show CDR1 as ENHRY and CDR2 as SYGVKD. DNA for the CDR3: TGTGCCATCAGTGACAAAGCTCCTTGTTGTGGTAATGAGGTCGGAGAGACCCAGTACTTC. Amino acid sequence: CAISDKAPCCGNEVGETQYF.

This clonotype has ten or more counts. This chain connects TRBV7-3 to TRBJ2-3; 12 bases map to TRBD2. The V segment lost 5 bases and the J segment 1 base; nucleotides outside the gene matches: 7. CDR1 and CDR2 from the germline V gene are SGHTA and FQGTGA. The CDR3 runs to 17 residues. The CDR3 region is CASSPSPSGGGTDTQYF. The CDR3 region has the DNA TGTGCCAGCAGCCCCTCCCCTAGCGGGGGGGGCACAGATACGCAGTATTTT.

The table lists this clonotype with a count of one. The CDR3 nucleotides are TGTGCCATCAGAGCCGGGACAGGGCTGGAAAAACTGTTTTTT. It translates to CAIRAGTGLEKLFF. The chain joins TRBV10-3 to TRBJ1-4; TRBD1 agrees at 9 bases. The CDR3 totals 14 residues. V dropped 6 bases and J dropped 8; count of bases not matched to a gene: 7. The V gene's germline CDR1 is ENHRY and CDR2 SYGVKD.

This clonotype was found a few times. With a much larger clone just one base away, this may be a read error. The final CDR3 position lacks the conserved phenylalanine or tryptophan, pointing to a likely read error. CDR3 coding DNA: TGTGCCAGTAGTCCCCGACAGGGCTCTGGGGCCAACGTCCTGACTTCC. Translation: CASSPRQGSGANVLTS. The chain joins TRBV19 to TRBJ2-6, with 7 bases lining up with TRBD1. Looked up from germline, CDR1 is LNHDA and CDR2 is SQIVND (reference sequence). Germline trimming cut 5 bases from V and 0 bases from J; bases unmatched to any gene: 4. The CDR3 length is 16 residues.

Ten or more counts support this clonotype. The chain combines TRBV19 with TRBJ2-7, with 13 bases fitting TRBD2. Unmatched junction bases numbered 8, after V lost 5 bases and J lost 7 bases. Germline V CDR1 and CDR2: LNHDA, SQIVND (reference sequence). The CDR3 totals 15 residues. CDR3 sequence (DNA): TGTGCCAGTAGTGCAACTAGCGGGAGGGCCGAAGAGCAGTACTTC. It encodes CASSATSGRAEEQYF.

In its sample, this clonotype was seen many times. The J gene is TRBJ2-7, the V gene TRBV9; TRBD1 is a possible D gene (5 bases). The CDR3 contains 17 residues. The germline CDR1 and CDR2 sequences are SGDLS and YYNGEE. V was shortened by 4 bases and J by 3 bases, with 23 bases between the two germline ends. CDR3 DNA: TGTGCCAGCAGCCCTCCCCCCCCTACAGGACGCATCTACGAGCAGTACTTC. This codes for CASSPPPPTGRIYEQYF.